This TCR beta chain is drawn from a study of control samples from healthy donors and cancer patients. This CDR3 is built from 13 residues. Per the germline V gene, CDR1 is KGHDR and CDR2 is SFDVKD. V shed 5 bases and J shed 6 bases, with 10 bases lying between them. Sequencing used immunoSEQ multiplex PCR; TCRdb keeps in-frame clones, though not all of them. The sample has roughly 150,000 clones, around 86% seen once. The receptor was derived from a man aged 25 to 40 in good health. What was sequenced was blood. J is TRBJ1-5 and V is TRBV24-1, with D perhaps matching TRBD1 (5 bases). The CDR3 is CATSGGVSQPQHF. The CDR3 DNA follows: TGTGCCACCAGTGGGGGGGTTAGTCAGCCCCAGCATTTT.